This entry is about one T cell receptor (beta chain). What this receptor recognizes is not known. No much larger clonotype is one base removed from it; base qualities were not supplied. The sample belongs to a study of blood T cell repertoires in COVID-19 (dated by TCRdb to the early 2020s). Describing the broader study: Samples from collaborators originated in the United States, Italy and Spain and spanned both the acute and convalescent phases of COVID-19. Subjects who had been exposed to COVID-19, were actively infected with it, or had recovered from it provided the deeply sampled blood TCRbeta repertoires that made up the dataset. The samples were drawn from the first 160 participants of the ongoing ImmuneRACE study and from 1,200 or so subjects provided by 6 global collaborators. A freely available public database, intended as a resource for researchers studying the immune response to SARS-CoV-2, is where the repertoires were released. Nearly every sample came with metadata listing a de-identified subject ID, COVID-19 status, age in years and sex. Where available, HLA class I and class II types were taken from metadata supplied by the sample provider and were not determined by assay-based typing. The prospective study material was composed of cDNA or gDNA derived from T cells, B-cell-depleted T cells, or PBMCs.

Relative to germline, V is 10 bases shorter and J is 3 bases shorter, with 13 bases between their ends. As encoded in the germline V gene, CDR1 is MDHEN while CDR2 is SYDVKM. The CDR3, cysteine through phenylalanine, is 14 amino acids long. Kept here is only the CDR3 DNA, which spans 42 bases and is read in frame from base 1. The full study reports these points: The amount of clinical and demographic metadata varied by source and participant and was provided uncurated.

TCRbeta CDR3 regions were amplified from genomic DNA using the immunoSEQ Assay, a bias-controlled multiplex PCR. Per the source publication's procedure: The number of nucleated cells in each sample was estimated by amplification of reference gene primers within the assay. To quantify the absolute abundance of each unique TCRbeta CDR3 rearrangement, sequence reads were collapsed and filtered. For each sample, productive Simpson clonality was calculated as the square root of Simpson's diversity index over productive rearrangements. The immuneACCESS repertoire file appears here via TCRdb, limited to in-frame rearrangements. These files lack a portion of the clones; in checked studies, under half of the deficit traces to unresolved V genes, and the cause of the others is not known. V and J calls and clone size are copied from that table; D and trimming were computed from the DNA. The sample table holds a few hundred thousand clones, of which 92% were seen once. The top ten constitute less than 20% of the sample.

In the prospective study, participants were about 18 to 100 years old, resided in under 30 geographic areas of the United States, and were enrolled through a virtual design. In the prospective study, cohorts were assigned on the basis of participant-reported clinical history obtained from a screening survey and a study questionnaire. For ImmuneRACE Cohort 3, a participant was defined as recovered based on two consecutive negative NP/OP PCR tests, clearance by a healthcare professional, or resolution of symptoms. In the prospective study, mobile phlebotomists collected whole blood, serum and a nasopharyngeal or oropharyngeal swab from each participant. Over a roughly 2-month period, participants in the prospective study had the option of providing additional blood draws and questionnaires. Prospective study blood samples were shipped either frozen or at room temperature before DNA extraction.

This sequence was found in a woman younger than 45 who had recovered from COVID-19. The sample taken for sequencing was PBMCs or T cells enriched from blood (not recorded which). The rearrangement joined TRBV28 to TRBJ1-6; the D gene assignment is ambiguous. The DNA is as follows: TGTGCCACCCGAAGGGAGGACTATAATTCACCCCTCCACTTT. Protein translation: CATRREDYNSPLHF.